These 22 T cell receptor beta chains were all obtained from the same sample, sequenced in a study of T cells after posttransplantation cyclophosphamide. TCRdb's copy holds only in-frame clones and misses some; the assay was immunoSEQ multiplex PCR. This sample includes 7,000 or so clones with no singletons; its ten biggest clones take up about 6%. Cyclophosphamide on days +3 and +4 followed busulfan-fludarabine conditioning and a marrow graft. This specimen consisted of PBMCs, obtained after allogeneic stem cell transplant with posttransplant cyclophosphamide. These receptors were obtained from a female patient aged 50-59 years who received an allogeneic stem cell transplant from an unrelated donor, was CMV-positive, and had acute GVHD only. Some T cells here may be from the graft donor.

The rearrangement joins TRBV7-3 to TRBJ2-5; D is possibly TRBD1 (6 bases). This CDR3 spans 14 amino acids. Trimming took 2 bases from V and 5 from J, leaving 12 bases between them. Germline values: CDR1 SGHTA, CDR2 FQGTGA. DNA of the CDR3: TGTGCCAGCAGCTTACGGTCAGGGGTGGAGACCCAGTACTTC. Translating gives CASSLRSGVETQYF.

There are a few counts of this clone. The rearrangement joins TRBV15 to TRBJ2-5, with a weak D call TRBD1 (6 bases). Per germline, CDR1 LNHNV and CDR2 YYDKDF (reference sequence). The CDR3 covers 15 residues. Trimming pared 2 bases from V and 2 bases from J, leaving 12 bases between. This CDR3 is CATSRSGHRQETQYF. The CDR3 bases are TGTGCCACCAGCAGATCGGGACACAGACAAGAGACCCAGTACTTC.

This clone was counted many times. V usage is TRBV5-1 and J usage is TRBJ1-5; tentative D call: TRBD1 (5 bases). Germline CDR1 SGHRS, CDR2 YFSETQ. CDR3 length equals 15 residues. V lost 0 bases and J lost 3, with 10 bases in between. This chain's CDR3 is CASSLGPGFNQPQHF. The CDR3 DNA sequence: TGCGCCAGCAGCTTGGGGCCAGGGTTCAATCAGCCCCAGCATTTT.

The CDR3 nucleotides are TGCGCCAGCAGGCCAGGGACAGGGGGGAGCGGGGGGCACAATGAGCAGTTCTTC. Residues: CASRPGTGGSGGHNEQFF. This sequence joins TRBV5-1 and TRBJ2-1; 11 positions agree with TRBD1. The CDR3 is 18 amino acids. CDR1 and CDR2 (germline): SGHRS, YFSETQ. V was clipped by 5 bases and J by 5 bases; unmatched bases: 15.

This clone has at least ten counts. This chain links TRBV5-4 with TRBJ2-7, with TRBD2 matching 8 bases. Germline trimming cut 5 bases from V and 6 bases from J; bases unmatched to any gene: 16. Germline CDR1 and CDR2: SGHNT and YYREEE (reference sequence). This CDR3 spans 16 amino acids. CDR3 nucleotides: TGTGCCAGCAGTCCCGGAGGGGGACTAGAGGGGTCCGAGCAGTACTTC. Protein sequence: CASSPGGGLEGSEQYF.

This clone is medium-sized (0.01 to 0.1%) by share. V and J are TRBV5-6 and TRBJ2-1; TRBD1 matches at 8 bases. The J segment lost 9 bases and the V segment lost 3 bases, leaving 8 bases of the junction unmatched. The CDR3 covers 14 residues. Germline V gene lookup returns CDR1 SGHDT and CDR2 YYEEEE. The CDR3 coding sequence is TGTGCCAGCAGCTGGGGACAGGTATGGGCTGAGCAGTTCTTC. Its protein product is CASSWGQVWAEQFF. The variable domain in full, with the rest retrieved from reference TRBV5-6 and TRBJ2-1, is DAGVTQSPTHLIKTRGQQVTLRCSPKSGHDTVSWYQQALGQGPQFIFQYYEEEERQRGNFPDRFSGHQFPNYSSELNVNALLLGDSALYLCASSWGQVWAEQFFGPGTRLTVL.

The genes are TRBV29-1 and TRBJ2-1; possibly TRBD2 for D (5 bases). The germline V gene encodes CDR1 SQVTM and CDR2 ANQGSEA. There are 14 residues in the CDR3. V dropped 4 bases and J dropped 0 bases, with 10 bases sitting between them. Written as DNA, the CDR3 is TGCAGCGTTGTGGGAGAGTTCTCCTACAATGAGCAGTTCTTC. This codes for CSVVGEFSYNEQFF.

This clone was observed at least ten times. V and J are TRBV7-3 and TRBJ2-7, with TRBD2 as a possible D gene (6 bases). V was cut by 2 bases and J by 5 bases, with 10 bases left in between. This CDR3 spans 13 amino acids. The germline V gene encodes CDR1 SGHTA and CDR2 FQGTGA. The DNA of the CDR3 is TGTGCCAGCAGCTTATGGAGGGAGCACGAGCAGTACTTC. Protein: CASSLWREHEQYF.

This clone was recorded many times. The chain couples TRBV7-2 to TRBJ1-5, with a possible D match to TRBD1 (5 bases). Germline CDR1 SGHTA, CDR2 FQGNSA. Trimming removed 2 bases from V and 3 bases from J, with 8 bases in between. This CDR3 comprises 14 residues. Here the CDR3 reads CASSLPGYNQPQHF. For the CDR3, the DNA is TGTGCCAGCAGCTTACCAGGGTACAATCAGCCCCAGCATTTT. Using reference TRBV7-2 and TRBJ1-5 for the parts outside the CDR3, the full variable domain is GAGVSQSPSNKVTEKGKDVELRCDPISGHTALYWYRQSLGQGLEFLIYFQGNSAPDKSGLPSDRFSAERTGGSVSTLTIQRTQQEDSAVYLCASSLPGYNQPQHFGDGTRLSIL.

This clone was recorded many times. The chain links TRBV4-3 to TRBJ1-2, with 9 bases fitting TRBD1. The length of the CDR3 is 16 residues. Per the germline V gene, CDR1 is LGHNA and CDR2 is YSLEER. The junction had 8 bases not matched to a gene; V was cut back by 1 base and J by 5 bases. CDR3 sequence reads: CASSQGRDRDQYGYTF. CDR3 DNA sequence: TGCGCCAGCAGCCAAGGCCGGGACAGGGACCAATATGGCTACACCTTC.

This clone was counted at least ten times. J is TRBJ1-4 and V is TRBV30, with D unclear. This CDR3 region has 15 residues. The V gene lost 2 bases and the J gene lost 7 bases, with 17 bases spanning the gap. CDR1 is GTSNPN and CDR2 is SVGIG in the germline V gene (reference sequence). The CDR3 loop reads CAWSTPGIHGEKLFF. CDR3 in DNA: TGTGCCTGGAGTACCCCCGGGATTCATGGTGAAAAACTGTTTTTT.

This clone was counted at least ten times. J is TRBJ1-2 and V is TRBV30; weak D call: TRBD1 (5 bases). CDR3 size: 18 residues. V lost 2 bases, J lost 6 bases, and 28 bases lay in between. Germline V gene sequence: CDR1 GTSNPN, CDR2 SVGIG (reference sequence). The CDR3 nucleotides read TGTGCCTGGAGTCCACCGACCGGCGGGACTCCACCACCCCATGGCTACACCTTC. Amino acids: CAWSPPTGGTPPPHGYTF.

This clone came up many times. The chain's CDR3 is CSVLHSGQGWDEQFF. CDR3 bases: TGCAGCGTTCTCCACTCGGGACAGGGGTGGGATGAGCAGTTCTTC. The V and J genes are TRBV29-1 and TRBJ2-1; the match to TRBD1 covers 10 bases. The CDR3 runs to 15 residues. V lost 5 bases, J lost 8 bases, and 12 bases stayed unmatched. CDR1 and CDR2 from the germline V gene are SQVTM and ANQGSEA.

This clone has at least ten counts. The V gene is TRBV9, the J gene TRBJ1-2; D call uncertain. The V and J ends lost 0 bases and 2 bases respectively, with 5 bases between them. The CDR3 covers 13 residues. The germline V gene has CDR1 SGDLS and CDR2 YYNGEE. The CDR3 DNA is TGTGCCAGCAGCGTAGAACAGAACTATGGCTACACCTTC. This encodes CASSVEQNYGYTF.

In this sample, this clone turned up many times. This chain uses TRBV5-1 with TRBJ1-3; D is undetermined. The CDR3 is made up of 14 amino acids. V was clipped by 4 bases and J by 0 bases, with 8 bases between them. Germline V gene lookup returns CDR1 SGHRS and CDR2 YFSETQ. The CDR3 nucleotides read TGCGCCAGCAGCACCGGGGACTCTGGAAACACCATATATTTT. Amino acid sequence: CASSTGDSGNTIYF.

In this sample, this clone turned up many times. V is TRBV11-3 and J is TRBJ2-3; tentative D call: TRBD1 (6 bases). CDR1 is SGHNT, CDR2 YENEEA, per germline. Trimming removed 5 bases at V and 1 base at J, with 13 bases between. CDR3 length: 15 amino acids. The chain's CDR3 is CASSARGHRTDTQYF. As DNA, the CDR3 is TGTGCCAGCAGCGCCCGGGGACACCGCACAGATACGCAGTATTTT.

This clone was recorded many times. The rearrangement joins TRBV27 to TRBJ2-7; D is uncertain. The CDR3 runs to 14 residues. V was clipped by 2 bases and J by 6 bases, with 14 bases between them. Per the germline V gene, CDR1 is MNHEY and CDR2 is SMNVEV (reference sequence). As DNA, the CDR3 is TGTGCCAGCAGTTTAGATTCTAGTCTCCTCGAGCAGTACTTC. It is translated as CASSLDSSLLEQYF.

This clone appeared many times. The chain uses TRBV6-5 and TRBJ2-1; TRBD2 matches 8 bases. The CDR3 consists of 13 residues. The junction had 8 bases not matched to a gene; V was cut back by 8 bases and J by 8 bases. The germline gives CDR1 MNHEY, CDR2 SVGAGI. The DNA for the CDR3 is TGTGCCAGCGGGGCAGCGGGAGCGCATGAGCAGTTCTTC. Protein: CASGAAGAHEQFF.

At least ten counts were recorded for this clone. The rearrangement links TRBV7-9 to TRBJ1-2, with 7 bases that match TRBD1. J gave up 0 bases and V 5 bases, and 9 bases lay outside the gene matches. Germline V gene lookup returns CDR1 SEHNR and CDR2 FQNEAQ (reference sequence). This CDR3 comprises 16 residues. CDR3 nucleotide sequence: TGTGCCAGCAGCCTACTCCAGGGGGTAGCTAACTATGGCTACACCTTC. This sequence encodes CASSLLQGVANYGYTF. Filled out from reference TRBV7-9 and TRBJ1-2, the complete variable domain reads DTGVSQNPRHKITKRGQNVTFRCDPISEHNRLYWYRQTLGQGPEFLTYFQNEAQLEKSRLLSDRFSAERPKGSFSTLEIQRTEQGDSAMYLCASSLLQGVANYGYTFGSGTRLTVV.

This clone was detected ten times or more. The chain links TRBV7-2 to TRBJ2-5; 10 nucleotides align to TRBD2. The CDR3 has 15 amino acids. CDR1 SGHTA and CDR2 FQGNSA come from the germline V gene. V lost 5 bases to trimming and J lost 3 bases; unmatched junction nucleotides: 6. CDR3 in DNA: TGTGCCAGCAGCCCCGGACTAGCGGTGGAAGAGACCCAGTACTTC. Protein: CASSPGLAVEETQYF.

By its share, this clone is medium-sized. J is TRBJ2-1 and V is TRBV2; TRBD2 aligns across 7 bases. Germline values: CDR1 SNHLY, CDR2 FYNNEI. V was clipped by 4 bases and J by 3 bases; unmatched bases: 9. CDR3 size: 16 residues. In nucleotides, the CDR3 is TGTGCCAGCAGTGCGTTGCGGGAGAGTTTCTACAATGAGCAGTTCTTC. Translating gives CASSALRESFYNEQFF.

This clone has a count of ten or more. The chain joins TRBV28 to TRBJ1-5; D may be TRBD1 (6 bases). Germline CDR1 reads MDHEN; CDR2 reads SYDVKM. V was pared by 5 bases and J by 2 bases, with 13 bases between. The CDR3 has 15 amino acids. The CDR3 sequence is CASSKLTGRNQPQHF. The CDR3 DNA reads TGTGCCAGCAGTAAGCTAACAGGGCGCAATCAGCCCCAGCATTTT.